This T cell receptor (beta chain) was captured in a study of blood T cell repertoires in COVID-19. As for the study in general: T cells, B-cell-depleted T cells, or PBMCs provided the cDNA or gDNA that served as material.

Researchers sorted participants into cohorts using their self-reported clinical history. Trimming removed 6 bases from V and 0 bases from J, with 18 bases in between. This CDR3 is 16 amino acids long. Germline CDR1 and CDR2: SNHLY and FYNNEI. Assay: immunoSEQ multiplex PCR; the TCRdb copy retains only in-frame clones and omits some. This table has around 160,000 clones, roughly 80% appearing once. Material for sequencing was PBMCs or T cells enriched from blood (not recorded which). This clonotype was sampled from a woman aged 55 to 70 who had recovered from COVID-19. This chain uses TRBV2 with TRBJ2-7; weak D call: TRBD2 (7 bases). This CDR3 reads CASSLGRGPLSYEQYF. In nucleotides, the CDR3 is TGTGCCAGCAGCTTGGGGCGGGGGCCCCTCTCCTACGAGCAGTACTTC.